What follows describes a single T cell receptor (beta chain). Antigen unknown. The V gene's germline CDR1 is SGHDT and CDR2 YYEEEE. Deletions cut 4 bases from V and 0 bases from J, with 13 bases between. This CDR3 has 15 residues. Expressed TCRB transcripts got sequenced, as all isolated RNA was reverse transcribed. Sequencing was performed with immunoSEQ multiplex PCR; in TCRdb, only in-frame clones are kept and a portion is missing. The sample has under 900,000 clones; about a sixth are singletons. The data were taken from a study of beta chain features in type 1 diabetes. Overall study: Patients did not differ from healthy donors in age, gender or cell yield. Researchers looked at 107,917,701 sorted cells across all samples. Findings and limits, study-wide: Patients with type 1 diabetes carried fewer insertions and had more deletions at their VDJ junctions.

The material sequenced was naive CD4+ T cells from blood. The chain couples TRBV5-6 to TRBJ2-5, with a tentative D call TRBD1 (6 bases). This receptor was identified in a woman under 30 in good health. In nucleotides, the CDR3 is TGTGCCAGCAGCCCAAGACAGGCCCACCAAGAGACCCAGTACTTC. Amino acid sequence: CASSPRQAHQETQYF. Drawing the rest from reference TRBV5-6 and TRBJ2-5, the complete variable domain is DAGVTQSPTHLIKTRGQQVTLRCSPKSGHDTVSWYQQALGQGPQFIFQYYEEEERQRGNFPDRFSGHQFPNYSSELNVNALLLGDSALYLCASSPRQAHQETQYFGPGTRLLVL.